The 28 T cell receptor beta chains presented below share a single source sample, sequenced in a study of regulatory T cells in long-lasting Graves disease. According to the study, TCR beta libraries were built with iRepertoire HTBI primers and CDR3-region Arm-PCR. In TCRdb, the multiplex PCR reads were re-called with MiXCR into one record per CDR3 protein. The sample carries hundreds of thousands of distinct CDR3 sequences, about 16% recorded once. The time point is: newly diagnosed GD, antithyroid drugs for less than 3 months. Making the TCR library involved RNA that had been extracted from PBMCs. The same sample was also studied in work on T cells in Graves' hyperthyroidism and ophthalmopathy.

Sample: peripheral blood mononuclear cells (PBMCs), taken at new diagnosis, from a patient treated with antithyroid drugs. These receptors were collected from a woman aged 35 to 59 with Graves disease.

This clonotype has at least ten counts. The chain links TRBV7-8 to TRBJ2-1; D gene uncertain. Germline lookup yields CDR1 SGHVS and CDR2 FQNEAQ. The V end lost 6 bases, the J end lost 7 bases, and 13 bases lay between the germline ends. The CDR3 is made up of 13 amino acids. The CDR3 DNA reads as TGTGCCAGCAGTCCCACCCGAAAGAATGAGCAGTTCTTC. The encoded protein is CASSPTRKNEQFF.

The chain carries TRBV20-1 and TRBJ2-3, with 7 bases fitting TRBD1. The germline V gene has CDR1 DFQATT and CDR2 SNEGSKA (reference sequence). J lost 3 bases, V lost 0 bases, and 6 bases had no gene match. The CDR3 runs 15 residues. CDR3 in amino acids: CSARDYARGTDTQYF. The CDR3 DNA reads TGCAGTGCTAGAGATTACGCCAGGGGGACAGATACGCAGTATTTT.

A note on this clonotype: With a much larger clone just one base away, this may be a read error. Since the CDR3 does not end with the conserved phenylalanine or tryptophan, this likely comes from a read error. The chain has TRBV6-2 or TRBV6-3 and TRBJ2-7; possibly TRBD1 for D (5 bases). CDR1 is MNHEY and CDR2 is SVGEGT in the germline V gene. The CDR3 contains 15 residues. V gave up 5 bases and J gave up 5 bases, with 19 bases separating them. CDR3: CASSEVWGRRDEQYS. In DNA, the CDR3 is TGTGCCAGCAGTGAAGTTTGGGGCAGAAGGGACGAGCAGTACTCC.

This clonotype was found many times. The chain is built from TRBV5-1 and TRBJ2-5; 9 bases match TRBD1. This CDR3 is 15 amino acids long. The germline V gene encodes CDR1 SGHRS and CDR2 YFSETQ. J lost 4 bases, V lost 4 bases, and 8 bases had no gene match. DNA of the CDR3: TGCGCCAGCAGCGCGGGACAGGGCCGACGAGAGACCCAGTACTTC. This gives the protein CASSAGQGRRETQYF.

J is TRBJ2-7 and V is TRBV5-1, with TRBD1 as a possible D gene (5 bases). Germline V lookup: CDR1 SGHRS, CDR2 YFSETQ. The CDR3 consists of 15 residues. The ends were cut back, 0 bases at V and 0 bases at J, with 10 bases in the middle. CDR3 DNA: TGCGCCAGCAGCTTGGGGTCAGGGTACTCCTACGAGCAGTACTTC. Translating it yields CASSLGSGYSYEQYF. Full variable domain (missing parts from reference TRBV5-1 and TRBJ2-7): KAGVTQTPRYLIKTRGQQVTLSCSPISGHRSVSWYQQTPGQGLQFLFEYFSETQRNKGNFPGRFSGRQFSNSRSEMNVSTLELGDSALYLCASSLGSGYSYEQYFGPGTRLTVT.

With regard to this clonotype: A single base separates this from a much larger clone, so it may be a read error. The chain has TRBV4-2 and TRBJ2-7; the D is unclear. Per the germline V gene, CDR1 is LGHNA and CDR2 is YNFKEQ. V lost 1 base and J lost 3, with 7 bases in between. This CDR3 has 13 residues. This CDR3 is CASSQGLIYEQYF. CDR3 bases: TGTGCCAGCAGCCAAGGACTCATCTACGAGCAGTACTTC.

This clonotype was picked up a small number of times. The V gene is TRBV7-9, the J gene TRBJ2-5; 7 bases map to TRBD1. The CDR3 extends over 14 amino acids. Losses at the gene ends were 5 bases for V and 0 bases for J; bases not matched to a gene: 3. Germline CDR1 and CDR2: SEHNR and FQNEAQ (reference sequence). This CDR3 reads CASSPDRDQETQYF. CDR3 DNA sequence: TGTGCCAGCAGCCCAGACAGGGACCAAGAGACCCAGTACTTC. Drawing the rest from reference TRBV7-9 and TRBJ2-5, the complete variable domain is DTGVSQNPRHKITKRGQNVTFRCDPISEHNRLYWYRQTLGQGPEFLTYFQNEAQLEKSRLLSDRFSAERPKGSFSTLEIQRTEQGDSAMYLCASSPDRDQETQYFGPGTRLLVL.

This clonotype came up many times. The chain is built from TRBV27 and TRBJ2-2; tentative D call: TRBD1 (7 bases). Looked up from germline, CDR1 is MNHEY and CDR2 is SMNVEV (reference sequence). The CDR3 extends over 15 amino acids. V lost 7 bases and J lost 5, with 17 bases in between. The CDR3 DNA follows: TGTGCCAGCACCAACCGGCAGGGGGGTACCGGGGAGCTGTTTTTT. Translation gives CASTNRQGGTGELFF.

The chain has TRBV3-1 and TRBJ1-2, with D uncertain. This CDR3 is built from 13 residues. The ends were cut back, 3 bases at V and 5 bases at J, with 10 bases in the middle. The germline V gene encodes CDR1 LGHDT and CDR2 YNNKEL (reference sequence). CDR3: CASSQTDPYGYTF. The CDR3, as DNA: TGTGCCAGCAGCCAGACCGACCCGTATGGCTACACCTTC. Based on the CDR3 plus reference TRBV3-1 and TRBJ1-2, the full variable domain is DTAVSQTPKYLVTQMGNDKSIKCEQNLGHDTMYWYKQDSKKFLKIMFSYNNKELIINETVPNRFSPKSPDKAHLNLHINSLELGDSAVYFCASSQTDPYGYTFGSGTRLTVV.

The sample holds many counts of this clonotype. The V gene is TRBV6-2 or TRBV6-3, the J gene TRBJ2-3; D not certain. Germline V gene data show CDR1 as MNHEY and CDR2 as SVGEGT. Trimming took 6 bases from V and 0 from J, leaving 7 bases between them. CDR3 length: 13 residues. CDR3: CASRELSTDTQYF. In DNA form, the CDR3 reads TGTGCCAGCAGAGAACTGAGCACAGATACGCAGTATTTT.

The V gene is TRBV6-5, the J gene TRBJ1-1, with D perhaps matching TRBD1 (5 bases). Looked up from germline, CDR1 is MNHEY and CDR2 is SVGAGI. The CDR3 is 13 residues long. The germline V and J ends were trimmed by 2 bases and 5 bases, with 9 bases remaining between them. The CDR3 here is CASSYIRGTEAFF. CDR3 nucleotides: TGTGCCAGCAGTTACATCCGGGGGACTGAAGCTTTCTTT.

This clonotype was detected a few times. The V gene is TRBV7-8, the J gene TRBJ1-6, with 9 bases lining up with TRBD1. The CDR3 is 18 amino acids. Germline lookup yields CDR1 SGHVS and CDR2 FQNEAQ. J gave up 9 bases and V 2 bases, and 14 bases lay outside the gene matches. CDR3 nucleotide sequence: TGTGCCAGCAGCTTATCTACAGGGGGCGGTTGGAGTGCTTCACCCCTCCACTTT. Amino acid sequence: CASSLSTGGGWSASPLHF.

The sample holds a few counts of this clonotype. The rearrangement links TRBV19 to TRBJ1-1; D unresolved. Germline V CDR1 and CDR2: LNHDA, SQIVND (reference sequence). The CDR3 sequence is 14 residues long. Trimming cost V 3 bases and J 7 bases, with 15 bases left between them. Written as DNA, the CDR3 is TGTGCCAGTAGTATTGGGCCCGGCCCTTTTGAAGCTTTCTTT. It encodes CASSIGPGPFEAFF.

This chain joins TRBV29-1 and TRBJ2-5; weak D call: TRBD1 (5 bases). Between the trimmed V and J ends, which lost 4 bases and 1 base, there was a span of 10 bases. The CDR3 is made up of 13 amino acids. Per germline, CDR1 SQVTM and CDR2 ANQGSEA. Here the CDR3 reads CSVAPQVQETQYF. The CDR3 bases are TGCAGCGTTGCCCCACAGGTCCAAGAGACCCAGTACTTC.

V is TRBV20-1 and J is TRBJ2-1, with 8 bases lining up with TRBD2. J was trimmed by 6 bases and V by 1 base; bases with no gene match: 2. Germline-derived CDR1 and CDR2 are DFQATT and SNEGSKA (reference sequence). There are 13 residues in the CDR3. The DNA of the CDR3 is TGCAGTGCTAGAGCGGGGGGGTTCAATGAGCAGTTCTTC. Translating it yields CSARAGGFNEQFF.

This clonotype was counted at least ten times. The V call is TRBV12-3 or TRBV12-4, the J call TRBJ1-2; 11 bases align to TRBD1. The length of the CDR3 is 13 residues. V gave up 9 bases and J gave up 8 bases; unmatched junction bases: 8. In DNA form, the CDR3 reads TGTGCCAGTGGGACAGGGGGGTTCAGCGGCTACACCTTC. This translates into CASGTGGFSGYTF.

The CDR3 region has the DNA TGTGCCTGGTGTGCAGCGGAAAACATTCAGTACTTC. Protein product: CAWCAAENIQYF. This rearrangement joins TRBV30 to TRBJ2-4; D might be TRBD2 (5 bases). Germline V gene lookup returns CDR1 GTSNPN and CDR2 SVGIG (reference sequence). The V gene lost 5 bases and the J gene lost 5 bases, with 10 bases spanning the gap. This CDR3 has 12 amino acids.

Ten or more counts support this clonotype. The chain combines TRBV2 with TRBJ1-2; D perhaps matches TRBD1 (5 bases). Germline V CDR1 and CDR2: SNHLY, FYNNEI. Trimming removed 11 bases from V and 8 bases from J, with 12 bases in between. This CDR3 region has 10 residues. CDR3 amino acids: CALRGGGYTF. CDR3 bases: TGTGCCCTGAGGGGCGGCGGCTACACCTTC. Together with reference TRBV2 and TRBJ1-2, the CDR3 gives the full variable domain: EPEVTQTPSHQVTQMGQEVILRCVPISNHLYFYWYRQILGQKVEFLVSFYNNEISEKSEIFDDQFSVERPDGSNFTLKIRSTKLEDSAMYFCALRGGGYTFGSGTRLTVV.

This clonotype was found many times. The chain employs TRBV24-1 and TRBJ2-5, with D unresolved. Trimming pared 2 bases from V and 1 base from J, leaving 10 bases between. Germline V gene sequence: CDR1 KGHDR, CDR2 SFDVKD. This CDR3 has 15 residues. The CDR3 DNA reads as TGTGCCACCAGTGATTCGACTTTAACCCAAGAGACCCAGTACTTC. As protein: CATSDSTLTQETQYF.

This clonotype has ten or more counts. V and J are TRBV2 and TRBJ1-2; 8 bases are a match to TRBD1. Germline V CDR1 and CDR2: SNHLY, FYNNEI. CDR3 length equals 13 residues. J lost 4 bases, V lost 4 bases, and 2 bases had no gene match. CDR3 nucleotides: TGTGCCAGCAGTGGACAGGGGTCCTATGGCTACACCTTC. It codes for CASSGQGSYGYTF.

This clonotype has a handful of counts. The chain carries TRBV7-8 and TRBJ2-6; D is possibly TRBD1 (5 bases). In germline, CDR1 is SGHVS, CDR2 FQNEAQ. The CDR3 length is 18 residues. The V and J ends lost 2 bases and 4 bases respectively, with 18 bases between them. CDR3 coding DNA: TGTGCCAGCAGCTTAAACAGGATCCCTCCGGCGGGGGCCAACGTCCTGACTTTC. Encoded protein: CASSLNRIPPAGANVLTF.

This clonotype has at least ten counts. The chain carries TRBV19 and TRBJ1-5, with a weak D call TRBD1 (6 bases). This CDR3 comprises 16 residues. The germline V gene encodes CDR1 LNHDA and CDR2 SQIVND (reference sequence). V lost 1 base to trimming and J lost 0 bases, with 10 bases between them. CDR3 nucleotides: TGTGCCAGTAGTATAGCCAGGGGATATAGCAATCAGCCCCAGCATTTT. Translation: CASSIARGYSNQPQHF.

V gene TRBV3-1 combines with J gene TRBJ2-7; 11 positions agree with TRBD2. Trimming cost V 5 bases and J 4 bases; bases outside gene matches: 4. Germline lookup yields CDR1 LGHDT and CDR2 YNNKEL (reference sequence). The CDR3 spans 14 residues. CDR3 loop: CASSSTSGVYEQYF. For the CDR3, the DNA is TGTGCCAGCAGCTCGACTAGCGGGGTTTACGAGCAGTACTTC.

Remarks on this clonotype: One junction end disagrees with the germline gene, perhaps due to a read error. The V call is TRBV3-1, the J call TRBJ2-1, with 10 bases fitting TRBD2. From germline, CDR1 is LGHDT and CDR2 YNNKEL (reference sequence). The CDR3 contains 14 residues. Written as DNA, the CDR3 is TGTGCCAGCAGCGGCAGCGGGGGGGCCGATGAGCAGCTCTTC. Residues: CASSGSGGADEQLF.

Many counts were recorded for this clonotype. V usage is TRBV12-3 or TRBV12-4 and J usage is TRBJ1-1; tentatively, D is TRBD1 (6 bases). The germline V and J ends were trimmed by 7 bases and 5 bases, with 17 bases remaining between them. This CDR3 has 14 residues. CDR3 sequence: CASTPGAGRTEAFF. The CDR3 DNA sequence: TGTGCCAGCACCCCAGGGGCGGGTAGGACTGAAGCTTTCTTT.

This chain joins TRBV6-2 or TRBV6-3 and TRBJ1-6, with D maybe TRBD1 (6 bases). CDR1 and CDR2 (germline): MNHEY, SVGEGT. This CDR3 is 17 amino acids long. V lost 2 bases to trimming and J lost 5 bases, with 16 bases between them. Here the CDR3 reads CASSYASQGIHNSPLHF. Written as DNA, the CDR3 is TGTGCCAGCAGTTACGCATCGCAGGGGATCCATAATTCACCCCTCCACTTT.

This clonotype was seen at least ten times. The chain recombines TRBV12-3 or TRBV12-4 with TRBJ1-2; 11 bases agree with TRBD1. Trimming at V came to 6 bases and at J to 2 bases, leaving 8 bases not matched to a gene. The CDR3 runs 16 residues. The DNA of the CDR3 is TGTGCCAGCAGATTCGGACAGGGGGCGTTAAACTATGGCTACACCTTC. It yields the protein CASRFGQGALNYGYTF.

This clonotype has ten or more counts. The chain combines TRBV2 with TRBJ2-2, with D tentatively TRBD2 (5 bases). Trimming removed 6 bases at V and 7 bases at J, with 18 bases between. This CDR3 is 15 amino acids long. The germline CDR1 and CDR2 sequences are SNHLY and FYNNEI. Here the CDR3 DNA reads TGTGCCAGCAGGAGCGGACCGCAATTTATCGGGGAGCTGTTTTTT. Protein sequence: CASRSGPQFIGELFF.